This TCR beta chain is drawn from a study of patients and donors after allogeneic stem cell transplantation. From the RT-PCR reads, TCRdb called clonotypes with MiXCR, one entry per CDR3 protein. This sample yields about a million distinct CDR3 sequences, of which around 17% are seen a single time; roughly 6.4% belongs to the top ten. The CDR3 contains 14 residues. Trimming removed 4 bases at V and 4 bases at J, with 14 bases between. Germline lookup yields CDR1 SGDLS and CDR2 YYNGEE. This clonotype came up a few times. The sequencing sample was made of blood, either unsorted or a sorted T cell fraction (not recorded which). The sequence derives from a human donor who was either an allogeneic HSCT recipient or a stem cell or donor lymphocyte infusion donor (not recorded which). It is not recorded whose cells these are; they may come from a transplant donor. This sequence joins TRBV9 and TRBJ1-2; D may be TRBD1 (6 bases). The CDR3 protein is CASSRQAGFYGYTF. The CDR3 DNA is TGTGCCAGCAGCCGACAGGCGGGTTTCTATGGCTACACCTTC.